These 26 T cell receptor beta chains share one sample of origin, sequenced in a study of T-cell memory formation after mild COVID-19. TCRdb redid the calling of the 5' RACE reads with MiXCR, one entry per CDR3 protein. The repertoire includes over 300,000 distinct CDR3 sequences, around 20% of them detected once, and over 20% sits in the top ten. Material: PBMCs or a T cell subset sorted from them (not recorded which). Receptor source: a man between 18 and 29 years old who had mild COVID-19 (a few samples of this study predate the infection). Cell type and time point are not known.

This clonotype occurred many times. The gene calls are TRBV7-6 and TRBJ2-3; no reliable D call. Trimming took 3 bases from V and 6 from J, leaving 19 bases between them. Germline V gene data show CDR1 as SGHVS and CDR2 as FNYEAQ. The CDR3 has 16 amino acids. CDR3 sequence (DNA): TGTGCCAGCAGCTTCCAAGGTGGCAGCTTTCCGGATACGCAGTATTTT. Translation: CASSFQGGSFPDTQYF.

CDR3 DNA sequence: TGTGCCAGCAGCTCAGCGGTAACTAGCACAGATACGCAGTATTTT. Protein sequence: CASSSAVTSTDTQYF. The rearrangement uses TRBV7-2 and TRBJ2-3; possible D gene TRBD2, 5 bases. The germline CDR1 and CDR2 sequences are SGHTA and FQGNSA. CDR3 size: 15 residues. Trimming left V 4 bases short and J 0 bases short, with 11 bases between.

This clonotype was seen more than once but under ten times. The chain links TRBV5-1 to TRBJ2-3; TRBD2 is a possible D gene (5 bases). This CDR3 region has 14 residues. The V end was cut by 0 bases, the J end by 1 base, with 6 bases between. CDR1 is SGHRS and CDR2 is YFSETQ in the germline V gene. The CDR3 DNA sequence: TGCGCCAGCAGCTTGGGGACTGGCACAGATACGCAGTATTTT. Translation: CASSLGTGTDTQYF.

This chain uses TRBV5-1 with TRBJ1-5; no definite D call. This CDR3 is 14 amino acids long. Trimming pared 0 bases from V and 1 base from J, leaving 5 bases between. The germline V gene has CDR1 SGHRS and CDR2 YFSETQ. The CDR3 nucleotides are TGCGCCAGCAGCTTGGGGGAGAGCAATCAGCCCCAGCATTTT. This gives the protein CASSLGESNQPQHF.

V and J are TRBV5-4 and TRBJ2-7, with D unclear. The CDR3 totals 13 residues. Trimming shortened V by 4 bases and J by 2 bases, and 10 bases separated the two germline ends. Germline loops: CDR1 SGHNT, CDR2 YYREEE (reference sequence). CDR3 protein: CASSLNGAYEQYV. CDR3 nucleotides: TGTGCCAGCAGCCTGAACGGCGCCTACGAGCAGTACGTC.

This clonotype was seen ten or more times. V and J are TRBV2 and TRBJ1-2; no clear D. Germline values: CDR1 SNHLY, CDR2 FYNNEI. Trimming pared 10 bases from V and 0 bases from J, leaving 9 bases between. This CDR3 contains 12 residues. The CDR3 loop reads CATSEANYGYTF. The CDR3 nucleotides read TGTGCCACCTCCGAAGCTAACTATGGCTACACCTTC.

This clonotype was counted many times. The rearrangement links TRBV12-3 or TRBV12-4 to TRBJ1-2; D is ambiguous. Between the trimmed V and J ends, which lost 5 bases and 14 bases, there was a span of 15 bases. This CDR3 spans 11 amino acids. The CDR3 here is CASSLSTSETF. The CDR3, as DNA: TGTGCCAGCAGTCTATCGACGAGCGAGACCTTC.

J is TRBJ2-7 and V is TRBV5-1; TRBD1 matches at 8 bases. This CDR3 is 16 amino acids long. After removal of 2 bases from V and 4 bases from J, the junction contained 11 bases not matched to a gene. Germline CDR1 is SGHRS and CDR2 is YFSETQ. CDR3 sequence (DNA): TGCGCCAGCAGCTTTGCCCGGACAGGGCCTACGTACGAGCAGTACTTC. This gives the protein CASSFARTGPTYEQYF.

The chain couples TRBV15 to TRBJ2-3; TRBD2 matches at 8 bases. Germline V gene data show CDR1 as LNHNV and CDR2 as YYDKDF (reference sequence). After removal of 3 bases from V and 3 bases from J, the junction contained 5 bases not matched to a gene. CDR3 size: 15 residues. The CDR3 nucleotides read TGTGCCACCAGCAGGCGGAGCGGGGGAACAGATACGCAGTATTTT. Its protein product is CATSRRSGGTDTQYF.

This clonotype was recorded a few times. The rearrangement links TRBV4-3 to TRBJ2-7, with D perhaps matching TRBD1 (7 bases). Germline values: CDR1 LGHNA, CDR2 YSLEER. The CDR3 extends over 14 amino acids. V was trimmed by 0 bases and J by 6 bases, leaving 12 bases between them. CDR3 coding DNA: TGCGCCAGCAGCCAAGACTCTCAGGGGGGCGAGCAGTACTTC. As protein: CASSQDSQGGEQYF.

This clonotype was picked up many times. The chain links TRBV27 to TRBJ2-3, with 9 bases identical to TRBD2. The CDR3 contains 16 residues. The J segment lost 5 bases and the V segment lost 3 bases, leaving 9 bases of the junction unmatched. The germline gives CDR1 MNHEY, CDR2 SMNVEV (reference sequence). The CDR3 sequence is CASSFMFPAGGDTQYF. CDR3 in DNA: TGTGCCAGCAGTTTCATGTTTCCAGCGGGGGGAGATACGCAGTATTTT.

This clonotype was observed a single time. V usage is TRBV7-9 and J usage is TRBJ2-1; possible D gene TRBD1, 5 bases. There are 18 residues in the CDR3. V was shortened by 1 base and J by 0 bases, with 16 bases between the two germline ends. Germline values: CDR1 SEHNR, CDR2 FQNEAQ (reference sequence). Here the CDR3 reads CASSLGPRAGDSYNEQFF. The DNA for the CDR3 is TGTGCCAGCAGCTTAGGCCCCAGGGCAGGAGACTCCTACAATGAGCAGTTCTTC.

This clonotype appeared many times. The rearrangement links TRBV20-1 to TRBJ1-6; 7 positions match TRBD1. V lost 0 bases to trimming and J lost 7 bases; unmatched junction nucleotides: 9. The CDR3 sequence is 16 residues long. Germline V gene lookup returns CDR1 DFQATT and CDR2 SNEGSKA (reference sequence). CDR3: CSARDGRQGSNSPLHF. The DNA for the CDR3 is TGCAGTGCTAGAGACGGAAGACAGGGATCAAATTCACCCCTCCACTTT.

V is TRBV6-1 and J is TRBJ1-6; D not certain. From germline, CDR1 is MNHNS and CDR2 SASEGT. V was pared by 4 bases and J by 8 bases, with 15 bases between. This CDR3 has 15 residues. The CDR3 protein is CASSGVGGSDSPLHF. The CDR3 DNA reads TGTGCCAGCAGTGGTGTCGGTGGTTCGGATTCACCCCTCCACTTT.

The chain carries TRBV20-1 and TRBJ2-1; D is undetermined. This CDR3 contains 14 residues. V was shortened by 3 bases and J by 2 bases, with 11 bases between the two germline ends. Germline values: CDR1 DFQATT, CDR2 SNEGSKA (reference sequence). DNA of the CDR3: TGCAGTGCTAGCTGGGGTCTTGCCTACAATGAGCAGTTCTTC. This encodes CSASWGLAYNEQFF.

In this sample, this clonotype turned up many times. V gene TRBV4-3 combines with J gene TRBJ2-2; D is undetermined. Germline V CDR1 and CDR2: LGHNA, YSLEER. The CDR3 is 17 amino acids. V shed 1 base and J shed 0 bases, with 12 bases lying between them. Written as DNA, the CDR3 is TGCGCCAGCAGCCAAGTGGGCAGCCCAACGAACACCGGGGAGCTGTTTTTT. Translation: CASSQVGSPTNTGELFF.

V gene TRBV24-1 combines with J gene TRBJ1-5; weak D call: TRBD1 (6 bases). V gave up 6 bases and J gave up 9 bases, with 20 bases separating them. Germline V CDR1 and CDR2: KGHDR, SFDVKD. The CDR3 is 15 residues long. DNA of the CDR3: TGTGCCACCAGTAACCCGACAGGTACTGGGTTGCCCCAGCATTTT. Its protein is CATSNPTGTGLPQHF.

This clonotype was observed a handful of times. The V call is TRBV4-2, the J call TRBJ2-3; 13 bases map to TRBD2. The CDR3 loop spans 17 amino acids. Germline trimming cut 0 bases from V and 6 bases from J; bases unmatched to any gene: 6. Germline loops: CDR1 LGHNA, CDR2 YNFKEQ. The CDR3 is CASSQDFGTSGADTQYF. The CDR3 nucleotides are TGTGCCAGCAGCCAAGACTTTGGGACTAGCGGGGCGGATACGCAGTATTTT.

This clonotype showed up just a few times. The rearrangement uses TRBV7-2 and TRBJ1-1; possible D gene TRBD1, 5 bases. The CDR3 length is 16 residues. Germline V gene data show CDR1 as SGHTA and CDR2 as FQGNSA. The germline V and J ends were trimmed by 3 bases and 0 bases, with 14 bases remaining between them. CDR3 coding DNA: TGTGCCAGCAGCTTTGCGGGGGGACGGCTGAACACTGAAGCTTTCTTT. Translation gives CASSFAGGRLNTEAFF. The full variable domain, in which reference TRBV7-2 and TRBJ1-1 provide the parts outside the CDR3, is GAGVSQSPSNKVTEKGKDVELRCDPISGHTALYWYRQSLGQGLEFLIYFQGNSAPDKSGLPSDRFSAERTGGSVSTLTIQRTQQEDSAVYLCASSFAGGRLNTEAFFGQGTRLTVV.

The chain is built from TRBV20-1 and TRBJ2-3; D perhaps matches TRBD1 (5 bases). Per the germline V gene, CDR1 is DFQATT and CDR2 is SNEGSKA (reference sequence). This CDR3 is 14 amino acids long. V was cut by 6 bases and J by 4 bases, with 17 bases left in between. The CDR3 here is CSAFYSQGPDTQYF. The CDR3 DNA reads as TGCAGTGCCTTTTATTCTCAGGGCCCAGATACGCAGTATTTT.

This clonotype has a count of ten or more. The chain uses TRBV7-2 and TRBJ2-1; D possibly corresponds to TRBD2 (7 bases). Looked up from germline, CDR1 is SGHTA and CDR2 is FQGNSA. The CDR3 runs to 17 residues. V lost 5 bases and J 3 bases, leaving 20 bases between the germline ends. The CDR3 reads CASSPGRGGGIYNEQFF. CDR3 sequence (DNA): TGTGCCAGCAGCCCCGGTAGAGGGGGGGGCATCTACAATGAGCAGTTCTTC.

This clonotype was seen a few times. The chain recombines TRBV5-1 with TRBJ2-2, with 8 bases lining up with TRBD1. V gave up 4 bases and J gave up 3 bases; unmatched junction bases: 11. There are 17 residues in the CDR3. CDR1 SGHRS and CDR2 YFSETQ come from the germline V gene. The CDR3, as DNA: TGCGCCAGCAGCCCCCGACCCGGGACAGGTCACACCGGGGAGCTGTTTTTT. This translates into CASSPRPGTGHTGELFF.

The chain recombines TRBV5-1 with TRBJ1-1; 9 bases align to TRBD1. Germline V gene data show CDR1 as SGHRS and CDR2 as YFSETQ. This CDR3 spans 15 amino acids. V was pared by 4 bases and J by 3 bases, with 7 bases of the junction left unmatched. The CDR3: CASSDGTGLDTEAFF. The CDR3 DNA reads as TGCGCCAGCAGCGACGGGACAGGGCTGGACACTGAAGCTTTCTTT.

This rearrangement joins TRBV18 to TRBJ2-3, with D possibly being TRBD1 (5 bases). Germline loops: CDR1 KGHSH, CDR2 LQKENI. The ends were cut back, 10 bases at V and 0 bases at J, with 17 bases in the middle. The CDR3 sequence is 15 residues long. The CDR3 region has the DNA TGTGCCACCCCATCCGACAGTTCTAGCACAGATACGCAGTATTTT. Protein: CATPSDSSSTDTQYF. Together with reference TRBV18 and TRBJ2-3, the CDR3 gives the full variable domain: NAGVMQNPRHLVRRRGQEARLRCSPMKGHSHVYWYRQLPEEGLKFMVYLQKENIIDESGMPKERFSAEFPKEGPSILRIQQVVRGDSAAYFCATPSDSSSTDTQYFGPGTRLTVL.

The chain carries TRBV7-2 and TRBJ2-2; D gene unclear. CDR1 is SGHTA, CDR2 FQGNSA, per germline. The CDR3 runs 13 residues. Trimming stripped 5 bases from V and 5 bases from J, with 9 bases between. The CDR3 DNA is TGTGCCAGCAGCCCCCGACCGACCGGGGAGCTGTTTTTT. As protein: CASSPRPTGELFF.

The chain employs TRBV7-3 and TRBJ2-2; 9 bases align to TRBD1. Germline CDR1 is SGHTA and CDR2 is FQGTGA. V was clipped by 1 base and J by 6 bases; unmatched bases: 6. The CDR3 runs 16 residues. The CDR3 spells CASSLKTGGFAGELFF. CDR3 in DNA: TGTGCCAGCAGCTTAAAAACAGGGGGCTTTGCCGGGGAGCTGTTTTTT. The variable domain in full, with the rest retrieved from reference TRBV7-3 and TRBJ2-2, is GAGVSQTPSNKVTEKGKYVELRCDPISGHTALYWYRQSLGQGPEFLIYFQGTGAADDSGLPNDRFFAVRPEGSVSTLKIQRTERGDSAVYLCASSLKTGGFAGELFFGEGSRLTVL.